Given below is one T cell receptor (beta chain) in context. The entry originates in a study of OX40 agonist ivuxolimab in advanced cancers. Method: immunoSEQ multiplex PCR; TCRdb's copy keeps in-frame clones and lacks some. The data hold more than 75,000 clones, with roughly nine tenths observed a single time. Germline values: CDR1 MNHEY, CDR2 SVGAGI. This CDR3 region has 15 residues. Trimming stripped 0 bases from V and 1 base from J, with 9 bases between. The rearrangement uses TRBV6-5 and TRBJ1-1; TRBD1 is a possible D gene (5 bases). The sequence was collected from an adult with an advanced solid tumor such as melanoma, head and neck, liver or kidney cancer. The sample here was CD4+ or CD8+ T cells sorted from blood, taken in a trial of the OX40 agonist ivuxolimab. The CDR3 sequence is CASSYSGTANTEAFF. The CDR3 nucleotides read TGTGCCAGCAGTTACTCTGGGACTGCGAACACTGAAGCTTTCTTT.